These 25 T cell receptor beta chains came from one sample sequenced in a study of blood T cell repertoires in COVID-19. Clones were read by immunoSEQ multiplex PCR, and TCRdb kept only the in-frame ones, dropping some. The sample yields 45,000 to 55,000 clones, almost 80% seen once. Input material: PBMCs or T cells enriched from blood (not recorded which). These receptors all come from a woman in her forties or fifties with acute COVID-19.

This clone was detected only a few times. The chain carries TRBV11-1 and TRBJ1-1; tentative D call: TRBD1 (5 bases). V was clipped by 5 bases and J by 8 bases, with 18 bases between them. This CDR3 contains 14 residues. Germline CDR1 and CDR2: SGHAT and FQDESV (reference sequence). CDR3 in DNA: TGTGCCAGCAGCCCCGAGCGCCAGGGTGGAGAAGCTTTCTTT. The encoded protein is CASSPERQGGEAFF.

The chain combines TRBV14 with TRBJ2-5; 8 nucleotides agree with TRBD2. Germline CDR1 is SGHDN and CDR2 is FVKESK. V gave up 4 bases and J gave up 5 bases; unmatched junction bases: 12. This CDR3 is built from 16 residues. The CDR3 nucleotides are TGTGCCAGCAGCCCGGGAAGCGGGGGCCGGGGGGAGACCCAGTACTTC. Translating gives CASSPGSGGRGETQYF. Together with reference TRBV14 and TRBJ2-5, the CDR3 gives the full variable domain: EAGVTQFPSHSVIEKGQTVTLRCDPISGHDNLYWYRRVMGKEIKFLLHFVKESKQDESGMPNNRFLAERTGGTYSTLKVQPAELEDSGVYFCASSPGSGGRGETQYFGPGTRLLVL.

The CDR3 region is CASSQERGQYYGYTF. CDR3 coding DNA: TGTGCCAGCAGCCAAGAGCGTGGACAGTACTATGGCTACACCTTC. V usage is TRBV4-2 and J usage is TRBJ1-2, with a tentative D call TRBD1 (6 bases). This CDR3 has 15 amino acids. Germline CDR1 reads LGHNA; CDR2 reads YNFKEQ. Trimming shortened V by 0 bases and J by 3 bases, and 11 bases separated the two germline ends.

This sequence joins TRBV24-1 and TRBJ1-6, with D possibly TRBD1 on 5 matching bases. Germline CDR1 reads KGHDR; CDR2 reads SFDVKD. The CDR3 contains 13 residues. V lost 7 bases to trimming and J lost 13 bases, with 16 bases between them. This CDR3 is CATSAGTHLPLHF. DNA of the CDR3: TGTGCCACCAGCGCCGGGACTCACCTCCCCCTCCACTTT.

This chain connects TRBV2 to TRBJ1-2, with D maybe TRBD1 (6 bases). CDR3 length: 13 amino acids. V lost 6 bases to trimming and J lost 8 bases, with 16 bases between them. Germline CDR1 is SNHLY and CDR2 is FYNNEI. The CDR3 DNA follows: TGTGCCAGCAGATTGGGGGCCCTAGAGGGCTACACCTTC. Amino acids: CASRLGALEGYTF.

V and J are TRBV20-1 and TRBJ2-7; D may be TRBD2 (7 bases). The CDR3 length is 13 residues. The V end was cut by 3 bases, the J end by 3 bases, with 12 bases between. CDR1 and CDR2 from the germline V gene are DFQATT and SNEGSKA (reference sequence). This CDR3 reads CSASRGAFYEQYF. CDR3 DNA sequence: TGCAGTGCTAGTCGGGGGGCATTCTACGAGCAGTACTTC.

The rearrangement joins TRBV19 to TRBJ1-5, with 9 positions matching TRBD1. The germline CDR1 and CDR2 sequences are LNHDA and SQIVND (reference sequence). The trim removed 8 bases at V and 0 bases at J, leaving 5 bases unmatched. There are 15 residues in the CDR3. CDR3: CASRDRDGSNQPQHF. The CDR3 bases are TGTGCCAGTCGGGACAGGGACGGTAGCAATCAGCCCCAGCATTTT.

The CDR3 is CSVALNSGFSGNTIYF. The CDR3 DNA follows: TGCAGCGTTGCCTTGAACAGCGGATTCTCTGGAAACACCATATATTTT. V usage is TRBV29-1 and J usage is TRBJ1-3; the D is unclear. Germline V CDR1 and CDR2: SQVTM, ANQGSEA. The CDR3 contains 16 residues. Trimming removed 4 bases from V and 0 bases from J, with 16 bases in between. The entire variable domain, with the rest obtained from reference TRBV29-1 and TRBJ1-3, is as follows: SAVISQKPSRDICQRGTSLTIQCQVDSQVTMMFWYRQQPGQSLTLIATANQGSEATYESGFVIDKFPISRPNLTFSTLTVSNMSPEDSSIYLCSVALNSGFSGNTIYFGEGSWLTVV.

V usage is TRBV4-1 and J usage is TRBJ1-5; TRBD1 matches 7 bases. The CDR3 runs 15 residues. The germline V gene encodes CDR1 MGHRA and CDR2 YSYEKL. The V segment lost 5 bases and the J segment 2 bases; nucleotides outside the gene matches: 6. CDR3 residues: CASSSTTGGNQPQHF. The DNA of the CDR3 is TGCGCCAGCAGCTCCACTACAGGGGGCAATCAGCCCCAGCATTTT.

The V gene is TRBV5-4, the J gene TRBJ2-7; D possibly corresponds to TRBD1 (6 bases). The CDR3 covers 13 residues. Trimming removed 4 bases at V and 5 bases at J, with 13 bases between. Germline loops: CDR1 SGHNT, CDR2 YYREEE (reference sequence). The CDR3 loop is CASSVQGIHEQYF. The CDR3 nucleotides are TGTGCCAGCAGCGTACAGGGTATCCACGAGCAGTACTTC.

The rearrangement joins TRBV27 to TRBJ1-5; 8 bases match TRBD1. This CDR3 is built from 17 residues. Looked up from germline, CDR1 is MNHEY and CDR2 is SMNVEV (reference sequence). V was clipped by 8 bases and J by 8 bases; unmatched bases: 20. The CDR3 reads CASAPRGVRGPNEPQHF. CDR3 DNA: TGTGCCAGCGCCCCCCGGGGAGTCAGGGGGCCCAACGAGCCCCAGCATTTT.

V and J are TRBV5-1 and TRBJ2-1, with 14 bases aligning to TRBD2. The CDR3 is made up of 17 amino acids. CDR1 and CDR2 from the germline V gene are SGHRS and YFSETQ. J was trimmed by 7 bases and V by 4 bases; bases with no gene match: 10. In nucleotides, the CDR3 is TGCGCCAGCAGCATCCAAGGGACTAGCGGGGGCGAAAATGAGCAGTTCTTC. Protein: CASSIQGTSGGENEQFF.

V usage is TRBV7-9 and J usage is TRBJ1-1, with D possibly being TRBD1 (5 bases). V gave up 5 bases and J gave up 3 bases, with 13 bases separating them. This CDR3 comprises 14 residues. Germline loops: CDR1 SEHNR, CDR2 FQNEAQ (reference sequence). The CDR3 DNA is TGTGCCAGCAGCCGTGGAGGGACGTACACTGAAGCTTTCTTT. It codes for CASSRGGTYTEAFF.

The chain employs TRBV10-2 and TRBJ2-7; D perhaps matches TRBD1 (6 bases). The V gene's germline CDR1 is WSHSY and CDR2 SAAADI. The V end lost 6 bases, the J end lost 5 bases, and 29 bases lay between the germline ends. This CDR3 comprises 18 residues. CDR3 sequence reads: CASRKTGLRGLGWDEQYF. In nucleotides, the CDR3 is TGCGCCAGCAGGAAAACAGGGCTGCGAGGGCTGGGGTGGGACGAGCAGTACTTC.

The rearrangement uses TRBV2 and TRBJ2-4; tentatively, D is TRBD1 (5 bases). The CDR3 is made up of 14 amino acids. Germline CDR1 SNHLY, CDR2 FYNNEI. Trimming cost V 3 bases and J 6 bases, with 12 bases left between them. Here the CDR3 reads CASSDPDQGNIQYF. DNA for the CDR3: TGTGCCAGCAGTGACCCGGACCAGGGAAACATTCAGTACTTC. The variable domain in full, with the rest retrieved from reference TRBV2 and TRBJ2-4, is EPEVTQTPSHQVTQMGQEVILRCVPISNHLYFYWYRQILGQKVEFLVSFYNNEISEKSEIFDDQFSVERPDGSNFTLKIRSTKLEDSAMYFCASSDPDQGNIQYFGAGTRLSVL.

The gene calls are TRBV12-5 and TRBJ2-3; 11 bases line up with TRBD1. The CDR3 covers 14 residues. In germline, CDR1 is LGHNT, CDR2 FRNRAP. The V gene end was trimmed by 4 bases and the J gene end by 4 bases; junction bases not matched to a gene: 1. CDR3 residues: CASGSGQGADTQYF. The CDR3 nucleotides are TGTGCTAGTGGTTCGGGACAGGGGGCAGATACGCAGTATTTT. Combining the CDR3 with reference TRBV12-5 and TRBJ2-3 gives the whole variable domain DARVTQTPRHKVTEMGQEVTMRCQPILGHNTVFWYRQTMMQGLELLAYFRNRAPLDDSGMPKDRFSAEMPDATLATLKIQPSEPRDSAVYFCASGSGQGADTQYFGPGTRLTVL.

The CDR3 here is CASSLTSGGGNEQFF. Here the CDR3 DNA reads TGTGCCAGCAGTTTAACGAGCGGGGGGGGCAATGAGCAGTTCTTC. The chain has TRBV28 and TRBJ2-1; TRBD2 matches 10 bases. V shed 2 bases and J 6 bases; nucleotides not matched to a gene: 4. The germline CDR1 and CDR2 sequences are MDHEN and SYDVKM. The length of the CDR3 is 15 residues.

The rearrangement joins TRBV29-1 to TRBJ2-5, with D possibly matching TRBD1 (6 bases). The V end lost 1 base, the J end lost 4 bases, and 13 bases lay between the germline ends. Germline V gene lookup returns CDR1 SQVTM and CDR2 ANQGSEA. The CDR3 loop spans 14 amino acids. For the CDR3, the DNA is TGCAGCGTTGAAGGGCAGGGGTCCCCAGAGACCCAGTACTTC. Translation gives CSVEGQGSPETQYF.

This chain links TRBV6-5 with TRBJ2-2; 7 bases are shared with TRBD1. Losses at the gene ends were 2 bases for V and 7 bases for J; bases not matched to a gene: 4. Germline loops: CDR1 MNHEY, CDR2 SVGAGI. This CDR3 has 14 amino acids. The CDR3 DNA reads TGTGCCAGCAGTTACAGGGGGCAGGTCGGGGAGCTGTTTTTT. Its protein is CASSYRGQVGELFF.

By share of the sample, this clone is medium-sized. The rearrangement links TRBV7-9 to TRBJ2-2; 13 bases line up with TRBD2. The CDR3 extends over 17 amino acids. Unmatched junction bases numbered 4, after V lost 2 bases and J lost 4 bases. Per germline, CDR1 SEHNR and CDR2 FQNEAQ (reference sequence). CDR3 DNA sequence: TGTGCCAGCAGCTTAACTAGCGGGGGGGCTGGCACCGGGGAGCTGTTTTTT. This sequence encodes CASSLTSGGAGTGELFF.

The chain recombines TRBV14 with TRBJ2-5; TRBD2 matches 10 bases. Germline trimming cut 4 bases from V and 0 bases from J; bases unmatched to any gene: 8. In germline, CDR1 is SGHDN, CDR2 FVKESK. CDR3 length: 17 residues. In nucleotides, the CDR3 is TGTGCCAGCAGCCCCCCGGGAGCGGGGGGGTACCAAGAGACCCAGTACTTC. It is translated as CASSPPGAGGYQETQYF.

V usage is TRBV3-1 (or the pseudogene TRBV3-2) and J usage is TRBJ2-7; D gene ambiguous. Trimming cost V 1 base and J 6 bases, with 10 bases left between them. From germline, CDR1 is LGHDT and CDR2 YNNKEL (reference sequence). This CDR3 comprises 13 residues. CDR3 amino acids: CASSQGPKSEQYF. The DNA for the CDR3 is TGTGCCAGCAGCCAAGGGCCCAAATCCGAGCAGTACTTC.

The V call is TRBV2, the J call TRBJ1-2; no clear D gene. The germline gives CDR1 SNHLY, CDR2 FYNNEI. This CDR3 comprises 13 residues. With 2 bases removed from V and 1 base from J, the gap between germline ends came to 5 bases. The DNA of the CDR3 is TGTGCCAGCAGTGAAAACAGTAACTATGGCTACACCTTC. It is translated as CASSENSNYGYTF.

The V call is TRBV5-6, the J call TRBJ1-1; D remains unclear. V was cut by 5 bases and J by 6 bases, with 14 bases left in between. The CDR3 sequence is 13 residues long. Germline V gene sequence: CDR1 SGHDT, CDR2 YYEEEE. This chain's CDR3 is CASSPTGTPEAFF. CDR3 bases: TGTGCCAGCAGTCCGACGGGAACCCCTGAAGCTTTCTTT.

This clone was detected once. The genes are TRBV19 and TRBJ1-2, with D hard to call. This CDR3 is built from 15 residues. Germline V gene data show CDR1 as LNHDA and CDR2 as SQIVND (reference sequence). V was trimmed by 0 bases and J by 3 bases, leaving 11 bases between them. CDR3 amino acids: CASSIEVGLHYGYTF. DNA of the CDR3: TGTGCCAGTAGTATAGAGGTTGGGCTCCACTATGGCTACACCTTC.